The 12 T cell receptor beta chains reported below all come from one sample, sequenced in a study of metastatic and nonmetastatic thyroid tumors. Each patient went into thyroid surgery without having received any treatment. With MiXCR, TCRdb called clones anew from the PCR reads. The sample yields some 19,000 clones, approximately 30% seen once. What was sequenced was tumor tissue. These receptors were collected from a female donor with papillary thyroid cancer or a benign thyroid nodule (not recorded which). Some clones in this sample may be carry-over from other donors' samples.

This clone was recorded many times. V gene TRBV6-5 combines with J gene TRBJ2-1, with 7 bases matching TRBD2. Germline V lookup: CDR1 MNHEY, CDR2 SVGAGI. Germline trimming cut 0 bases from V and 0 bases from J; bases unmatched to any gene: 5. This CDR3 contains 17 residues. In DNA, the CDR3 is TGTGCCAGCAGTTACTCAGGCGGGAGTACCTCCTACAATGAGCAGTTCTTC. Its translation is CASSYSGGSTSYNEQFF.

This clone was detected ten times or more. In the same sample, other DNA sequences code for this CDR3. The rearrangement joins TRBV28 to TRBJ2-1; possibly TRBD1 for D (6 bases). The V and J ends lost 5 bases and 4 bases respectively, with 12 bases between them. The CDR3 loop spans 14 amino acids. Germline CDR1 and CDR2: MDHEN and SYDVKM. The CDR3 loop reads CASSQYRDYNEQFF. CDR3 in DNA: TGTGCCAGCAGTCAATACAGGGATTACAATGAGCAGTTCTTC.

The chain couples TRBV12-3 or TRBV12-4 to TRBJ1-1; 8 bases match TRBD1. This CDR3 has 16 amino acids. Unmatched junction bases numbered 12, after V lost 5 bases and J lost 4 bases. Here the CDR3 DNA reads TGTGCCAGCAGTAACCAGGGGGCCCCCGGTGGCACTGAAGCTTTCTTT. It yields the protein CASSNQGAPGGTEAFF.

A word on this clone: A much larger clone is a single base away; this may be a read error. No conserved phenylalanine or tryptophan ends this CDR3, so it is likely a read error. The chain joins TRBV18 to TRBJ1-4; no firm D call. Germline-derived CDR1 and CDR2 are KGHSH and LQKENI. The CDR3 runs to 15 residues. V was clipped by 2 bases and J by 8 bases, with 15 bases between them. The DNA for the CDR3 is TGTGCCAGCTCACCAATGGACGGCCGATACGAAAAACTGTTTTCT. As protein: CASSPMDGRYEKLFS.

This clone was seen many times. A much bigger clone sits one base away, suggesting this may be a read error. The sample holds other DNA sequences that translate to the same CDR3. The chain is built from TRBV12-3 or TRBV12-4 and TRBJ1-1; no clear D. With 3 bases removed from V and 4 bases from J, the gap between germline ends came to 18 bases. CDR3 length: 16 residues. The CDR3 coding sequence is TGTGCCAGCAGTTTTTTGGGTAGGGTCCGCGGCACTGAAGCTTTCTTT. It specifies CASSFLGRVRGTEAFF.

This clone qualifies as medium-sized. The rearrangement uses TRBV20-1 and TRBJ2-3; 10 positions agree with TRBD1. Germline assignment: CDR1 DFQATT and CDR2 SNEGSKA (reference sequence). The CDR3 consists of 15 residues. The V segment lost 5 bases and the J segment 4 bases; nucleotides outside the gene matches: 9. The CDR3 sequence: CSADWTGGNPDTQYF. CDR3 DNA sequence: TGCAGTGCTGATTGGACAGGGGGAAATCCAGATACGCAGTATTTT.

This clone was counted ten times or more. This chain links TRBV19 with TRBJ1-1; D remains unclear. CDR3 length equals 13 residues. V lost 3 bases, J lost 1 base, and 6 bases lay in between. Germline V gene data show CDR1 as LNHDA and CDR2 as SQIVND (reference sequence). CDR3 sequence reads: CASSIRPNTEAFF. DNA for the CDR3: TGTGCCAGTAGTATCCGCCCGAACACTGAAGCTTTCTTT.

Comments on this clone: This may be a read error: a much more frequent sequence differs by one nucleotide. The CDR3 DNA is TGTGCCAGCAGCTTAAGACATAGGGTCAGGAATGAGCAGTTCTTC. Translating gives CASSLRHRVRNEQFF. This chain uses TRBV7-3 with TRBJ2-1; D ambiguous. The CDR3 sequence is 15 residues long. Between the trimmed V and J ends, which lost 1 base and 7 bases, there was a span of 14 bases. Germline-derived CDR1 and CDR2 are SGHTA and FQGTGA.

This chain's CDR3 is CSLGKVSTDTQYF. CDR3 bases: TGCAGTCTGGGGAAAGTGAGTACAGATACGCAGTATTTT. The chain employs TRBV20-1 and TRBJ2-3; no clear D. The CDR3 runs to 13 residues. The V end was cut by 8 bases, the J end by 3 bases, with 15 bases between. CDR1 and CDR2 from the germline V gene are DFQATT and SNEGSKA (reference sequence).

This clone occurred many times. This CDR3 is CASSFKQVGYEQYF. CDR3 in DNA: TGTGCCAGCAGTTTTAAACAGGTTGGCTACGAGCAGTACTTC. V gene TRBV27 combines with J gene TRBJ2-7; TRBD1 is a possible D gene (5 bases). The CDR3 totals 14 residues. Looked up from germline, CDR1 is MNHEY and CDR2 is SMNVEV (reference sequence). With 3 bases removed from V and 3 bases from J, the gap between germline ends came to 12 bases.

The rearrangement uses TRBV20-1 and TRBJ2-3; D might be TRBD2 (5 bases). V lost 1 base and J lost 4, with 24 bases in between. Germline CDR1 and CDR2: DFQATT and SNEGSKA (reference sequence). This CDR3 spans 18 amino acids. The CDR3 nucleotides read TGCAGTGCTAGAGCCCGATCAGAGGGAACGACTTATGCAGATACGCAGTATTTT. It is translated as CSARARSEGTTYADTQYF.

This clone was counted a few times. The chain couples TRBV27 to TRBJ1-2, with TRBD1 matching over 9 bases. The CDR3 is 14 amino acids. The trim removed 2 bases at V and 8 bases at J, leaving 6 bases unmatched. Germline lookup yields CDR1 MNHEY and CDR2 SMNVEV (reference sequence). CDR3 sequence: CASSLRGTGQGYTF. Written as DNA, the CDR3 is TGTGCCAGCAGTTTACGGGGGACAGGGCAAGGCTACACCTTC.